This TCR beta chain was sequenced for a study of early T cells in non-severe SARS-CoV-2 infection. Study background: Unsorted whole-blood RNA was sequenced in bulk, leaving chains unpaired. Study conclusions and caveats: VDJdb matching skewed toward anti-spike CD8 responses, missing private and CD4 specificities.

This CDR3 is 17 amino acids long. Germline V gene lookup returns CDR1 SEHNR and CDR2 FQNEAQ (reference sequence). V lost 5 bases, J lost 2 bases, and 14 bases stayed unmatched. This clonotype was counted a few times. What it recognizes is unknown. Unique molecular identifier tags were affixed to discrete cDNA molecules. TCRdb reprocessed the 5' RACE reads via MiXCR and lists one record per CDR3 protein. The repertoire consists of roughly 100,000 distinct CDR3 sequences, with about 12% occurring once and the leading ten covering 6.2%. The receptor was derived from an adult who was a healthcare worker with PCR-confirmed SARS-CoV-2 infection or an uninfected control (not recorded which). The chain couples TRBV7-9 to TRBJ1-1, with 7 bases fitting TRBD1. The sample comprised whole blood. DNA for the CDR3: TGTGCCAGCAGCCACTTATACAGGGGACCTGCAAACACTGAAGCTTTCTTT. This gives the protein CASSHLYRGPANTEAFF.